Below, 20 T cell receptor beta chains from the same sample are listed, as sequenced in a study of regulatory T cells in long-lasting Graves disease. The time point was: newly diagnosed GD, antithyroid drugs for less than 3 months. There was RNA extracted from PBMCs, and the TCR library was made from it. Libraries of TCR beta came from iRepertoire HTBI primers plus Arm-PCR of CDR3 regions. TCRdb re-called the multiplex PCR reads through MiXCR, storing one row per CDR3 protein. The sample holds about 460,000 distinct CDR3 sequences, 12% to 15% seen once. The same sample was also studied in work on T cells in Graves' hyperthyroidism and ophthalmopathy.

Sequencing used peripheral blood mononuclear cells (PBMCs), obtained at new diagnosis, from a patient treated with antithyroid drugs. These receptors all stem from a woman aged 45-59 years with Graves disease.

Of note for this clonotype: Given the absence of the conserved phenylalanine or tryptophan at the CDR3 end, a read error is likely. J is TRBJ2-1 and V is TRBV5-1; D is unclear. CDR1 SGHRS and CDR2 YFSETQ come from the germline V gene. The CDR3 has 13 residues. Trimming stripped 2 bases from V and 5 bases from J, with 8 bases between. The CDR3 sequence is CASSFTTNNEQFS. CDR3 nucleotides: TGCGCCAGCAGCTTTACAACGAACAATGAGCAGTTCTCC.

This clonotype appeared many times. The chain couples TRBV9 to TRBJ2-7; unclear D gene. V was shortened by 4 bases and J by 3 bases, with 11 bases between the two germline ends. The CDR3 loop spans 13 amino acids. Germline values: CDR1 SGDLS, CDR2 YYNGEE. In DNA form, the CDR3 reads TGTGCCAGCAGCCCGAGTAGTAACTACGAGCAGTACTTC. Translated: CASSPSSNYEQYF. The variable domain in full, completed from reference TRBV9 and TRBJ2-7, reads DSGVTQTPKHLITATGQRVTLRCSPRSGDLSVYWYQQSLDQGLQFLIQYYNGEERAKGNILERFSAQQFPDLHSELNLSSLELGDSALYFCASSPSSNYEQYFGPGTRLTVT.

The chain recombines TRBV5-5 with TRBJ2-3; 13 bases are shared with TRBD2. This CDR3 contains 16 residues. From germline, CDR1 is SGHKS and CDR2 YYEKEE (reference sequence). Trimming at V came to 3 bases and at J to 4 bases, leaving 5 bases not matched to a gene. As DNA, the CDR3 is TGTGCCAGCAGCTCCGGACTAGCGGGAGAGGCAGATACGCAGTATTTT. It specifies CASSSGLAGEADTQYF.

The chain recombines TRBV5-1 with TRBJ2-1; possibly TRBD1 for D (5 bases). The V gene's germline CDR1 is SGHRS and CDR2 YFSETQ. This CDR3 contains 13 residues. V lost 0 bases and J lost 9, with 10 bases in between. The CDR3 nucleotides are TGCGCCAGCAGCTTGGTGACAGACACTGAGCAGTTCTTC. It specifies CASSLVTDTEQFF. The entire variable domain, with the rest obtained from reference TRBV5-1 and TRBJ2-1, is as follows: KAGVTQTPRYLIKTRGQQVTLSCSPISGHRSVSWYQQTPGQGLQFLFEYFSETQRNKGNFPGRFSGRQFSNSRSEMNVSTLELGDSALYLCASSLVTDTEQFFGPGTRLTVL.

This clonotype was observed a few times. The rearrangement links TRBV7-9 to TRBJ1-1; D possibly corresponds to TRBD1 (6 bases). The length of the CDR3 is 14 residues. Germline V gene sequence: CDR1 SEHNR, CDR2 FQNEAQ (reference sequence). V dropped 3 bases and J dropped 1 base, with 9 bases sitting between them. The CDR3 reads CASSFTQGNTEAFF. The DNA of the CDR3 is TGTGCCAGCAGCTTTACACAGGGGAACACTGAAGCTTTCTTT. The complete variable domain, with remaining parts taken from reference TRBV7-9 and TRBJ1-1, reads DTGVSQNPRHKITKRGQNVTFRCDPISEHNRLYWYRQTLGQGPEFLTYFQNEAQLEKSRLLSDRFSAERPKGSFSTLEIQRTEQGDSAMYLCASSFTQGNTEAFFGQGTRLTVV.

This clonotype was recorded many times. The rearrangement joins TRBV20-1 to TRBJ2-5; D is unclear. Trimming removed 6 bases from V and 4 bases from J, with 21 bases in between. The CDR3 sequence is 15 residues long. Germline CDR1 reads DFQATT; CDR2 reads SNEGSKA (reference sequence). The CDR3 region has the DNA TGCAGTGCACGGCCCGTCCAATTGGCCGCAGAGACCCAGTACTTC. It translates to CSARPVQLAAETQYF.

In this sample, this clonotype turned up many times. V usage is TRBV6-1 and J usage is TRBJ2-7; TRBD1 might be the D (6 bases). This CDR3 is built from 15 residues. Germline V CDR1 and CDR2: MNHNS, SASEGT. Trimming removed 6 bases at V and 1 base at J, with 16 bases between. This chain's CDR3 is CASRNGQLTSYEQYF. For the CDR3, the DNA is TGTGCCAGCAGGAACGGACAGCTTACTTCCTACGAGCAGTACTTC.

This chain connects TRBV11-2 to TRBJ2-7; D tentatively fits TRBD1 or TRBD2 (5 bases each). The CDR3 totals 16 residues. Per germline, CDR1 SGHAT and CDR2 FQNNGV. V lost 5 bases and J 2 bases, leaving 19 bases between the germline ends. The DNA of the CDR3 is TGTGCCAGCAGCCTCACCCGGGACCCTCGGGCCTACGAGCAGTACTTC. Translating it yields CASSLTRDPRAYEQYF.

Many counts were recorded for this clonotype. The rearrangement links TRBV5-1 to TRBJ2-1, with 9 bases matching TRBD2. The CDR3 spans 15 residues. The germline V gene encodes CDR1 SGHRS and CDR2 YFSETQ. Trimming at V came to 4 bases and at J to 6 bases, leaving 8 bases not matched to a gene. CDR3 nucleotides: TGCGCCAGCAGCGATACATTAGCGGGAGTCAATGAGCAGTTCTTC. Protein: CASSDTLAGVNEQFF. The whole variable domain, remainder taken from reference TRBV5-1 and TRBJ2-1, is KAGVTQTPRYLIKTRGQQVTLSCSPISGHRSVSWYQQTPGQGLQFLFEYFSETQRNKGNFPGRFSGRQFSNSRSEMNVSTLELGDSALYLCASSDTLAGVNEQFFGPGTRLTVL.

This chain's CDR3 is CAISEPSMGNTIYF. The CDR3 nucleotides read TGTGCCATCAGTGAGCCCTCTATGGGAAACACCATATATTTT. The rearrangement joins TRBV10-3 to TRBJ1-3; no clear D gene. Per the germline V gene, CDR1 is ENHRY and CDR2 is SYGVKD. V shed 2 bases and J shed 4 bases, with 9 bases lying between them. The CDR3 extends over 14 amino acids.

This clonotype has more than one count but fewer than ten. This sequence joins TRBV3-1 and TRBJ1-5; D is perhaps TRBD1 (5 bases). CDR1 and CDR2 from the germline V gene are LGHDT and YNNKEL (reference sequence). The CDR3 is made up of 13 amino acids. The V and J ends lost 3 bases and 7 bases respectively, with 10 bases between them. In DNA form, the CDR3 reads TGTGCCAGCAGCCATGAAGGGGAACAGCCCCAGCATTTT. This sequence encodes CASSHEGEQPQHF.

This clonotype came up many times. The chain combines TRBV7-9 with TRBJ1-1; a weak D match, TRBD1 (6 bases). The CDR3 contains 14 residues. The ends were cut back, 1 base at V and 1 base at J, with 7 bases in the middle. Germline CDR1 is SEHNR and CDR2 is FQNEAQ (reference sequence). Here the CDR3 reads CASSLEGGNTEAFF. The DNA of the CDR3 is TGTGCCAGCAGCTTAGAGGGGGGGAACACTGAAGCTTTCTTT.

Many counts were recorded for this clonotype. This chain links TRBV10-3 with TRBJ1-2; D possibly corresponds to TRBD1 (6 bases). CDR1 is ENHRY, CDR2 SYGVKD, per germline. V shed 2 bases and J shed 5 bases, with 15 bases lying between them. The CDR3 sequence is 15 residues long. The CDR3 sequence: CAISEGGRWGYGYTF. The CDR3 region has the DNA TGTGCCATCAGTGAGGGGGGCAGGTGGGGATATGGCTACACCTTC.

This clonotype appeared many times. This sequence joins TRBV12-3 or TRBV12-4 and TRBJ2-1, with 9 bases lining up with TRBD2. V lost 1 base and J lost 0; bases outside the gene matches: 7. The CDR3 runs to 18 residues. As DNA, the CDR3 is TGTGCCAGCAGTTTAGGAGCGGGAGGAATTTTCTCCTACAATGAGCAGTTCTTC. It yields the protein CASSLGAGGIFSYNEQFF.

This clonotype was counted many times. This chain joins TRBV7-7 and TRBJ2-3; TRBD2 matches at 14 bases. The germline V gene has CDR1 SSHAT and CDR2 FNYEAQ (reference sequence). The CDR3 spans 16 residues. The trim removed 5 bases at V and 4 bases at J, leaving 5 bases unmatched. Here the CDR3 DNA reads TGTGCCAGCAGCCCGGGACTAGCGGGAGCGGCAGATACGCAGTATTTT. Amino acids: CASSPGLAGAADTQYF.

This sequence joins TRBV6-1 and TRBJ2-5; tentative D call: TRBD1 (6 bases). CDR3 size: 15 residues. Germline lookup yields CDR1 MNHNS and CDR2 SASEGT. V dropped 7 bases and J dropped 1 base, with 16 bases sitting between them. This CDR3 is CASTYGVRGQETQYF. CDR3 DNA sequence: TGTGCCAGCACCTACGGGGTCAGGGGCCAAGAGACCCAGTACTTC.

This clonotype was found a few times. The chain employs TRBV25-1 and TRBJ1-1; TRBD1 is a possible D gene (5 bases). Trimming removed 3 bases at V and 0 bases at J, with 17 bases between. The germline gives CDR1 MGHDK, CDR2 SYGVNS. CDR3 length: 17 amino acids. CDR3 nucleotide sequence: TGTGCCAGCAGTGAGCGGCAGGGCCCGCCGCTGAACACTGAAGCTTTCTTT. Residues: CASSERQGPPLNTEAFF. Full variable domain (outside the CDR3, taken from reference TRBV25-1 and TRBJ1-1): EADIYQTPRYLVIGTGKKITLECSQTMGHDKMYWYQQDPGMELHLIHYSYGVNSTEKGDLSSESTVSRIRTEHFPLTLESARPSHTSQYLCASSERQGPPLNTEAFFGQGTRLTVV.

This clonotype was detected many times. V usage is TRBV7-8 and J usage is TRBJ2-7, with D possibly TRBD1 on 5 matching bases. This CDR3 has 13 residues. In germline, CDR1 is SGHVS, CDR2 FQNEAQ. With 8 bases removed from V and 3 bases from J, the gap between germline ends came to 14 bases. CDR3 nucleotide sequence: TGTGCCAGCGCAGGGTGGCCCAACTACGAGCAGTACTTC. It is translated as CASAGWPNYEQYF.

The rearrangement joins TRBV25-1 to TRBJ2-1; tentatively, D is TRBD1 (6 bases). Germline lookup yields CDR1 MGHDK and CDR2 SYGVNS. The CDR3 loop spans 13 amino acids. Between the trimmed V and J ends, which lost 7 bases and 1 base, there was a span of 8 bases. The CDR3 sequence: CASTDSSYNEQFF. The CDR3 DNA follows: TGTGCCAGCACGGACAGTTCCTACAATGAGCAGTTCTTC.

V and J are TRBV4-1 and TRBJ1-1; maybe TRBD1 (5 bases). Germline V CDR1 and CDR2: MGHRA, YSYEKL. V gave up 0 bases and J gave up 0 bases, with 11 bases separating them. CDR3 length equals 16 residues. CDR3 sequence (DNA): TGCGCCAGCAGCCAAGATCCGGCAGGGCTGAACACTGAAGCTTTCTTT. As protein: CASSQDPAGLNTEAFF.